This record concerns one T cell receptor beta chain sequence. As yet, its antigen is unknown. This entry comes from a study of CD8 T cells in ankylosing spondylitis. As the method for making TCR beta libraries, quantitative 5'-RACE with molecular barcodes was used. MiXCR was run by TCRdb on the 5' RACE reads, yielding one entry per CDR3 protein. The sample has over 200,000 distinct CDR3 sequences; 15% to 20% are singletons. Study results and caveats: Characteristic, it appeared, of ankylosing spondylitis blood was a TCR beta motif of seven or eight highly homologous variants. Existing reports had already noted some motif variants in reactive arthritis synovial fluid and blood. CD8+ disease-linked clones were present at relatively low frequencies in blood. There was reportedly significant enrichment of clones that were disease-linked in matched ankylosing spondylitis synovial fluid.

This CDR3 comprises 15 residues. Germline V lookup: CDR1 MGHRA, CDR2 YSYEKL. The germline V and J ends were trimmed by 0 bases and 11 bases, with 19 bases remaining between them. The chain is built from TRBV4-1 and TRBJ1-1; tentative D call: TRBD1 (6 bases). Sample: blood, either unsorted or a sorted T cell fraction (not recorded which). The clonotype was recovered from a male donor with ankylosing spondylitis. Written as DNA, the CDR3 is TGCGCCAGCAGCCAAGATCCGTCCGGACAGAAAAGTGCTTTCTTT. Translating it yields CASSQDPSGQKSAFF.